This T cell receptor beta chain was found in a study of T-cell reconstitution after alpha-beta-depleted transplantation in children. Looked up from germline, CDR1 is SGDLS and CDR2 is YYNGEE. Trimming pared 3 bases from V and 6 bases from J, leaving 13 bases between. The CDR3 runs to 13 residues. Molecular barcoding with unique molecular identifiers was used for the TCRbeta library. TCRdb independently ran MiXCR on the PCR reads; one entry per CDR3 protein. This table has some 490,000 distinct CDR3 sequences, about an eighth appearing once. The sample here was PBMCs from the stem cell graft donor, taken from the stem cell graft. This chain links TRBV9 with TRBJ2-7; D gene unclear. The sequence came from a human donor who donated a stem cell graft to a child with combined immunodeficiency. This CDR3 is CASSAPRSAEQYF. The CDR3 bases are TGTGCCAGCAGCGCCCCAAGGAGCGCCGAGCAGTACTTC.